This passage covers 20 T cell receptor beta chains from one sample sequenced in a study of identical twins (dated by TCRdb to 2015 to 2016). Library preparation used 5' RACE. Data came from an Illumina HiSeq 2000. Through fastp at Q25 and MiXCR, TCRdb rebuilt clones from the public reads, retaining in-frame beta chains. CDR3 protein sequences are deduplicated, and each keeps its most common genes and DNA. The sample yields a few hundred thousand distinct CDR3 sequences; under 9% were counted once. In total, the top ten clones hold about 2.1% of the sample. These records were also assigned to another study, of yellow fever vaccine responses in identical twins.

Sequenced sample: memory (CD45RO+) T cells sorted from blood. Reading the label with the study, this specimen's cell subset or site is: CD45RO+ enriched T cells. The receptor set was obtained from a woman younger than 30 in good health.

The rearrangement joins TRBV7-9 to TRBJ2-3; no reliable D call. Trimming cost V 0 bases and J 6 bases, with 10 bases left between them. This CDR3 comprises 14 residues. CDR1 and CDR2 (germline): SEHNR, FQNEAQ (reference sequence). CDR3 loop: CASSLARIVDTQYF. CDR3 nucleotides: TGTGCCAGCAGCTTAGCCCGGATTGTCGATACGCAGTATTTT.

The V and J genes are TRBV12-3 or TRBV12-4 and TRBJ1-6; D perhaps matches TRBD1 (5 bases). V was clipped by 6 bases and J by 8 bases, with 17 bases between them. The CDR3 has 15 amino acids. The CDR3 spells CASRLRAMTDSPLHF. CDR3 DNA: TGTGCCAGCAGACTTCGGGCAATGACAGATTCACCCCTCCACTTT.

The V gene is TRBV6-1, the J gene TRBJ2-7; 8 bases align to TRBD1. The V gene end was trimmed by 2 bases and the J gene end by 2 bases; junction bases not matched to a gene: 8. CDR1 and CDR2 from the germline V gene are MNHNS and SASEGT. This CDR3 has 16 residues. As DNA, the CDR3 is TGTGCCAGCAGTGAACAGGGGGCTGTTTCGCCCTACGAGCAGTACGTC. Translated: CASSEQGAVSPYEQYV.

The genes are TRBV15 and TRBJ2-1; 8 bases fit TRBD2. With 3 bases clipped from V and 4 bases from J, the junction kept 5 bases outside the gene matches. The CDR3 covers 15 residues. Germline lookup yields CDR1 LNHNV and CDR2 YYDKDF (reference sequence). The CDR3 protein is CATSSSAGAYNEQFF. In DNA form, the CDR3 reads TGTGCCACCAGCAGCTCAGCGGGAGCGTACAATGAGCAGTTCTTC.

Many counts were recorded for this clonotype. This chain connects TRBV5-1 to TRBJ2-7; 7 positions match TRBD1. The germline V gene has CDR1 SGHRS and CDR2 YFSETQ. V lost 3 bases, J lost 2 bases, and 11 bases stayed unmatched. CDR3 length: 16 amino acids. Here the CDR3 reads CASSSLTTGNTYEQYF. CDR3 DNA: TGCGCCAGCAGCTCCTTGACGACAGGGAATACCTACGAGCAGTACTTC. The whole variable domain, remainder taken from reference TRBV5-1 and TRBJ2-7, is KAGVTQTPRYLIKTRGQQVTLSCSPISGHRSVSWYQQTPGQGLQFLFEYFSETQRNKGNFPGRFSGRQFSNSRSEMNVSTLELGDSALYLCASSSLTTGNTYEQYFGPGTRLTVT.

The V and J genes are TRBV13 and TRBJ2-5; 8 nucleotides agree with TRBD1. CDR1 PRHDT and CDR2 FYEKMQ come from the germline V gene (reference sequence). The CDR3 extends over 15 amino acids. V shed 6 bases, J shed 1 base, and the junction held 7 bases outside the gene matches. DNA for the CDR3: TGTGCCAGCAGATGGACAGGGACAATCCAAGAGACCCAGTACTTC. Encoded protein: CASRWTGTIQETQYF.

This clonotype was recorded at least ten times. The chain is built from TRBV15 and TRBJ1-1; D is possibly TRBD1 (6 bases). Trimming took 1 base from V and 8 from J, leaving 11 bases between them. The CDR3 has 13 residues. Germline-derived CDR1 and CDR2 are LNHNV and YYDKDF (reference sequence). The CDR3 DNA is TGTGCCACCAGCAGAGTGGTGGGGGCCGAAGCTTTCTTT. This translates into CATSRVVGAEAFF. Using reference TRBV15 and TRBJ1-1 for the parts outside the CDR3, the full variable domain is DAMVIQNPRYQVTQFGKPVTLSCSQTLNHNVMYWYQQKSSQAPKLLFHYYDKDFNNEADTPDNFQSRRPNTSFCFLDIRSPGLGDTAMYLCATSRVVGAEAFFGQGTRLTVV.

The rearrangement joins TRBV2 to TRBJ1-5, with 9 bases aligning to TRBD1. The CDR3 has 15 amino acids. V was pared by 3 bases and J by 5 bases, with 5 bases of the junction left unmatched. Per germline, CDR1 SNHLY and CDR2 FYNNEI. CDR3 region: CASSEQGQGYQPQHF. As DNA, the CDR3 is TGTGCCAGCAGTGAGCAAGGACAGGGGTATCAGCCCCAGCATTTT.

This chain connects TRBV4-1 to TRBJ1-2; tentatively, D is TRBD1 (6 bases). Trimming shortened V by 2 bases and J by 4 bases, and 14 bases separated the two germline ends. CDR1 MGHRA and CDR2 YSYEKL come from the germline V gene. There are 15 residues in the CDR3. CDR3 nucleotide sequence: TGCGCCAGCAGCCAACTGGTCCAGGACAGCTATGGCTACACCTTC. Residues: CASSQLVQDSYGYTF.

This clonotype occurred a few times. The V call is TRBV12-3 or TRBV12-4, the J call TRBJ1-1; D might be TRBD1 (6 bases). The CDR3 is made up of 12 amino acids. Trimming stripped 10 bases from V and 10 bases from J, with 19 bases between. In nucleotides, the CDR3 is TGTGCCACCAAGTCGGGGGCGGGCGTAGCTTTCTTT. It yields the protein CATKSGAGVAFF.

This clonotype was detected ten times or more. This chain connects TRBV18 to TRBJ2-1; 8 positions agree with TRBD1. This CDR3 is built from 17 residues. CDR1 and CDR2 (germline): KGHSH, LQKENI. With V trimmed by 0 bases and J by 3 bases, 7 bases remained unmatched. CDR3 protein: CASSPPVADRDYNEQFF. The CDR3 coding sequence is TGTGCCAGCTCACCACCGGTCGCGGACAGGGACTACAATGAGCAGTTCTTC. The full variable domain, in which reference TRBV18 and TRBJ2-1 provide the parts outside the CDR3, is NAGVMQNPRHLVRRRGQEARLRCSPMKGHSHVYWYRQLPEEGLKFMVYLQKENIIDESGMPKERFSAEFPKEGPSILRIQQVVRGDSAAYFCASSPPVADRDYNEQFFGPGTRLTVL.

This clonotype showed up many times. J is TRBJ1-1 and V is TRBV10-2; D ambiguous. The germline CDR1 and CDR2 sequences are WSHSY and SAAADI. The CDR3 is made up of 12 amino acids. Trimming pared 4 bases from V and 4 bases from J, leaving 7 bases between. CDR3 nucleotides: TGCGCCAGCAGTGCATGGGGCACTGAAGCTTTCTTT. The encoded protein is CASSAWGTEAFF.

This clonotype was picked up a small number of times. The chain joins TRBV7-3 to TRBJ2-1, with 10 bases lining up with TRBD1. V lost 2 bases, J lost 11 bases, and 3 bases stayed unmatched. There are 13 residues in the CDR3. Germline assignment: CDR1 SGHTA and CDR2 FQGTGA. In nucleotides, the CDR3 is TGTGCCAGCAGCTTAGGGACAGGGGCCCAGCAGTTCTTC. Protein product: CASSLGTGAQQFF.

The chain carries TRBV12-3 or TRBV12-4 and TRBJ2-4; D not resolved. The CDR3 consists of 13 residues. V was shortened by 6 bases and J by 10 bases, with 16 bases between the two germline ends. The CDR3 DNA follows: TGTGCCAGCAGCCAATCGACTGCGATTATTCAGTACTTC. It specifies CASSQSTAIIQYF.

The table lists this clonotype with many counts. The chain recombines TRBV7-2 with TRBJ2-4, with 9 bases lining up with TRBD2. Germline values: CDR1 SGHTA, CDR2 FQGNSA. This CDR3 is 15 amino acids long. Trimming at V came to 2 bases and at J to 6 bases, leaving 5 bases not matched to a gene. The CDR3 region is CASSLSAGGRNIQYF. The CDR3 DNA sequence: TGTGCCAGCAGCTTATCCGCGGGGGGGAGAAACATTCAGTACTTC.

The chain links TRBV28 to TRBJ2-2; D perhaps matches TRBD2 (6 bases). Per the germline V gene, CDR1 is MDHEN and CDR2 is SYDVKM. The CDR3 covers 13 residues. Trimming stripped 7 bases from V and 4 bases from J, with 10 bases between. In DNA form, the CDR3 reads TGTGCCAGCACAAGGAGGGCCACCGGGGAGCTGTTTTTT. It yields the protein CASTRRATGELFF.

This clonotype was observed many times. The chain couples TRBV5-1 to TRBJ1-2, with TRBD1 matching 7 bases. Germline-derived CDR1 and CDR2 are SGHRS and YFSETQ. The CDR3 has 15 residues. V shed 4 bases, J shed 3 bases, and the junction held 9 bases outside the gene matches. DNA of the CDR3: TGCGCCAGCAGCCCCGGAGGACAGGCATACTATGGCTACACCTTC. Its protein is CASSPGGQAYYGYTF.

This clonotype was seen many times. The chain has TRBV21-1 and TRBJ2-3. TRBV21-1 is a documented pseudogene. The CDR3 has 11 residues. The CDR3: CASAGTDTQYF. For the CDR3, the DNA is TGTGCCAGCGCCGGCACAGATACGCAGTATTTT.

This clonotype was seen at least ten times. The V call is TRBV10-3, the J call TRBJ1-1; 7 nucleotides match TRBD1. Trimming cost V 7 bases and J 5 bases; bases outside gene matches: 13. Per germline, CDR1 ENHRY and CDR2 SYGVKD. The CDR3 spans 15 residues. The CDR3 coding sequence is TGTGCCATCACCCCCCAGGGGGGGGGAAGGACTGAAGCTTTCTTT. It translates to CAITPQGGGRTEAFF.

This chain connects TRBV12-3 or TRBV12-4 to TRBJ1-1, with D possibly matching TRBD1 (6 bases). Trimming left V 7 bases short and J 1 base short, with 10 bases between. The CDR3 spans 13 residues. This chain's CDR3 is CASNRGRNTEAFF. CDR3 DNA sequence: TGTGCCAGCAACCGGGGGCGGAACACTGAAGCTTTCTTT.